Included here is one T cell receptor (beta chain) sequence, with context. Its antigen specificity is not known. Base qualities are not provided; no much larger clone lies one nucleotide away. The data derive from a study of T cells in tuberculosis (dated by TCRdb to the late 2010s). Regarding the complete study: In the study, CD1B tetramers and high-throughput TCR immunosequencing were combined to characterize T cells specific for the mycobacterial lipid antigen glucose monomycolate (GMM). In a South African clinical cohort, IGRA-negative adolescents, IGRA-positive adolescents with latent tuberculosis and adults with active tuberculosis were compared, with nine to ten people in each group.

At study entry, a tuberculin skin test and the QuantiFERON-TB GOLD In-Tube IGRA were used to screen adolescents for latent tuberculosis infection. Immunosequencing was performed on unsorted cryopreserved PBMC and covered 75,000 to 100,000 T cells per clinical donor on average. Eleven high schools in the Worcester region of the Western Cape, South Africa, served as enrollment sites for adolescents aged 12 to 18 years. Ten or so M. tuberculosis-infected adolescents and approximately 10 uninfected adolescents, matched for age and sex, were selected. PBMC from adolescents were isolated by density centrifugation from freshly drawn heparinized blood and were then cryopreserved. General study outcomes and caveats: Which clinical samples got chosen depended on the availability of cryopreserved specimens, and the active tuberculosis cases were adults, whereas the controls were adolescents. Compared with IGRA-negative controls, TCR-alpha repertoires from active tuberculosis had smaller mean NN-distances to GMM-specific TCRs, which suggests clonal expansion of these TCRs. With the diverse GMM-specific repertoire as input, a classifier achieved 85% to 90% accuracy (AUROC around 0.9), whereas GEM motif frequencies as input gave 70% accuracy. The smaller NN-distances in active tuberculosis patients were driven in part by shorter CDR3-alpha lengths, while the difference seen for TCR-beta was not statistically significant.

TCR libraries were generated with the immunoSEQ multiplex PCR assay, using TCR-beta and/or TCR-alpha/delta assays for each sample. Amplified TCR libraries were sequenced on the Illumina high-throughput platform. The authors' analysis ran thus. Clustering and dimensionality reduction were performed using pairwise TCRdist distances among GMM-specific receptors from ex vivo sorted or in vitro expanded T cells. Each clinical repertoire was scored by mean NN-distance, the average TCRdist to the nearest 10% of tetramer-positive reference sequences. GEM TCR motif frequency was calculated as the fraction of unique TCRs that matched known GEM sequences by V/J usage and CDR3 length. Active tuberculosis was classified by linear discriminant analysis with leave-one-out cross-validation, implemented in scikit-learn. The table comes from immuneACCESS by way of TCRdb, which keeps in-frame sequences with V and J called. Part of the clones is missing from these tables; in studies checked, under half for an unresolved V gene and the rest for unknown reasons. The D gene and trimming were derived from the DNA, and the V and J assignments and clone size from that table. Recorded for this sample are tens of thousands of clones; 85% to 95% of them occurred a single time. Clones ranked in the top ten supply about a sixth of the sample.

The cysteine opens and the phenylalanine closes a CDR3 of 14 amino acids. CDR3 DNA only is kept here, 42 bases in frame from base 1. CDR1 is given as SGHTA and CDR2 as FQGNSA, both from the germline V gene. V was cut back by 1 base and J by 5 bases, leaving a gap of 11 bases between them. This clonotype originated in a donor between 10 and 35 years old with latent tuberculosis or without tuberculosis infection. Some clones in this sample may be carry-over from other donors' samples. The V and J genes are TRBV7-2 and TRBJ1-1, with an unclear D gene assignment. The sequenced sample was PBMCs. Read as DNA, the sequence is TGTGCCAGCAGCTTAGTTGGAGGCGGTACTGAAGCTTTCTTT. Translated, it reads CASSLVGGGTEAFF.